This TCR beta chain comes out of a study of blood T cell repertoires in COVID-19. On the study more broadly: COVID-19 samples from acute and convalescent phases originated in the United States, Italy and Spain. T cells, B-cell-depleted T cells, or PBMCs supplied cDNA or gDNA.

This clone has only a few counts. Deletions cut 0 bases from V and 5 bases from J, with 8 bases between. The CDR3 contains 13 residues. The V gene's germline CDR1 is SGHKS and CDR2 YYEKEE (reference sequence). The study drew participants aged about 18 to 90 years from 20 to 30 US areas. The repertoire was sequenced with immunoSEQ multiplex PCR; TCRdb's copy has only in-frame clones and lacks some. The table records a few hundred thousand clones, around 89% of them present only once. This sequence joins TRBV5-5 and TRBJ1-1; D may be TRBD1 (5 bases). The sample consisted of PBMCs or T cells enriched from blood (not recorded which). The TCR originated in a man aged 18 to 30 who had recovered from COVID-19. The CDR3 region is CASSLDRQTEAFF. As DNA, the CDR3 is TGTGCCAGCAGCTTGGATAGACAGACTGAAGCTTTCTTT. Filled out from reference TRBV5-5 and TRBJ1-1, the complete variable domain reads DAGVTQSPTHLIKTRGQQVTLRCSPISGHKSVSWYQQVLGQGPQFIFQYYEKEERGRGNFPDRFSARQFPNYSSELNVNALLLGDSALYLCASSLDRQTEAFFGQGTRLTVV.